This entry lists 19 T cell receptor beta chains sequenced from one sample in a study of blood T cell repertoires in COVID-19 (dated by TCRdb to 2019 to 2021). Library construction relied on the immunoSEQ multiplex PCR assay. TCRdb obtained this table from immuneACCESS and retained in-frame rearrangements with V and J assigned. These tables miss some clones; where compared with another copy, unresolved V genes account for less than half of the shortfall, and the remainder is unexplained. This sample is represented by 300,000 to 400,000 clones; around 87% of them were singletons. 1% of the sample is in the top ten clones. The sequencing input was peripheral blood. All receptors derive from a man aged 45-65 years with active or convalescent COVID-19.

The chain employs TRBV28 and TRBJ1-4; D is perhaps TRBD1 (6 bases). Germline assignment: CDR1 MDHEN and CDR2 SYDVKM. Trimming left V 4 bases short and J 6 bases short, with 15 bases between. The CDR3 extends over 15 amino acids. CDR3 coding DNA: TGTGCCAGCAGTTCTAACAGGGTATTGCATGAAAAACTGTTTTTT. Its protein is CASSSNRVLHEKLFF.

Regarding this clone: The DNA is left out, because the CDR3 cannot be placed on it with certainty; the CDR3 is given as TCRdb lists it. The V and J genes are TRBV2 and TRBJ1-1; TRBD1 is taken as the D call from the table, unchecked against the DNA. Germline loops: CDR1 SNHLY, CDR2 FYNNEI. The CDR3 is made up of 15 amino acids, end residues included. The CDR3 protein is CASILGQGAPTEAFF.

The V call is TRBV10-3, the J call TRBJ2-1; 10 nucleotides align to TRBD2. V was clipped by 4 bases and J by 0 bases; unmatched bases: 12. This CDR3 is 19 amino acids long. CDR1 and CDR2 from the germline V gene are ENHRY and SYGVKD. CDR3 in amino acids: CAISAASGGPRNSYNEQFF. In nucleotides, the CDR3 is TGTGCCATCAGTGCAGCTAGCGGGGGCCCCAGAAACTCCTACAATGAGCAGTTCTTC.

V and J are TRBV29-1 and TRBJ2-5, with 9 bases lining up with TRBD2. CDR3 size: 12 residues. Trimming at V came to 5 bases and at J to 5 bases, leaving 3 bases not matched to a gene. Germline CDR1 reads SQVTM; CDR2 reads ANQGSEA. CDR3 residues: CSVFSGGETQYF. The CDR3 nucleotides are TGCAGCGTTTTTAGCGGGGGTGAGACCCAGTACTTC.

For this clone: Distinct nucleotide sequences in the sample also encode this CDR3. The gene calls are TRBV7-2 and TRBJ2-7; 13 bases align to TRBD2. V was pared by 0 bases and J by 4 bases, with 0 bases of the junction left unmatched. The CDR3 runs 15 residues. Per the germline V gene, CDR1 is SGHTA and CDR2 is FQGNSA. CDR3 sequence reads: CASSLAGLAGYEQYF. In DNA form, the CDR3 reads TGTGCCAGCAGCTTAGCGGGACTAGCGGGGTACGAGCAGTACTTC.

The gene calls are TRBV2 and TRBJ1-3; D gene uncertain. V was trimmed by 7 bases and J by 1 base, leaving 8 bases between them. The CDR3 extends over 13 amino acids. CDR1 SNHLY and CDR2 FYNNEI come from the germline V gene. The CDR3 reads CASTGESGNTIYF. The DNA for the CDR3 is TGTGCCAGCACCGGGGAATCTGGAAACACCATATATTTT.

V is TRBV7-2 and J is TRBJ1-4; no firm D call. Looked up from germline, CDR1 is SGHTA and CDR2 is FQGNSA. V was clipped by 2 bases and J by 0 bases, with 4 bases between them. The CDR3 length is 14 residues. CDR3 DNA sequence: TGTGCCAGCAGCTTACGGGCAACTAATGAAAAACTGTTTTTT. It is translated as CASSLRATNEKLFF.

The chain has TRBV12-3 or TRBV12-4 and TRBJ2-3; D call uncertain. This CDR3 is 13 amino acids long. The ends were cut back, 3 bases at V and 2 bases at J, with 6 bases in the middle. DNA of the CDR3: TGTGCCAGCAGTTTGAGGCTCACAGATACGCAGTATTTT. It translates to CASSLRLTDTQYF.

The rearrangement joins TRBV19 to TRBJ2-1; 7 positions agree with TRBD1. CDR3 size: 21 residues. The germline gives CDR1 LNHDA, CDR2 SQIVND (reference sequence). V gave up 2 bases and J gave up 0 bases; unmatched junction bases: 19. The CDR3 loop reads CASSIQRAGTAFRSSYNEQFF. In DNA form, the CDR3 reads TGTGCCAGTAGTATACAACGGGCCGGGACAGCTTTTAGGAGCTCCTACAATGAGCAGTTCTTC.

About this clone: In the same sample, other DNA sequences code for this CDR3. V gene TRBV28 combines with J gene TRBJ2-7; D ambiguous. This CDR3 has 12 residues. Deletions cut 2 bases from V and 4 bases from J, with 6 bases between. From germline, CDR1 is MDHEN and CDR2 SYDVKM. The CDR3 sequence: CASSLTVYEQYF. The CDR3 DNA is TGTGCCAGCAGTTTAACTGTATACGAGCAGTACTTC.

The CDR3 DNA reads as TGTGCCAGCTCACCGCCCCAGGGGGCCTACGAGCAGTACTTC. Protein: CASSPPQGAYEQYF. The chain uses TRBV18 and TRBJ2-7; 7 nucleotides agree with TRBD1. The CDR3 sequence is 14 residues long. Germline loops: CDR1 KGHSH, CDR2 LQKENI. With 3 bases clipped from V and 2 bases from J, the junction kept 4 bases outside the gene matches.

Remarks on this clone: The junction differs from germline at one of its ends, possibly a read error. Other DNA sequences in this specimen translate into the identical CDR3. The DNA of the CDR3 is TGTGCCAGCAGCCCCGGGGACATGAATTCACCCCTCCACTTT. This codes for CASSPGDMNSPLHF. V is TRBV5-1 and J is TRBJ1-6; possibly TRBD1 for D (6 bases). The CDR3 sequence is 14 residues long. Germline V gene lookup returns CDR1 SGHRS and CDR2 YFSETQ.

This chain joins TRBV28 and TRBJ2-5; perhaps TRBD2 as D (6 bases). The CDR3 loop spans 13 amino acids. V was pared by 7 bases and J by 5 bases, with 14 bases between. Germline V gene sequence: CDR1 MDHEN, CDR2 SYDVKM. CDR3 protein: CASNPGGAETQYF. The CDR3 DNA sequence: TGTGCCAGCAATCCCGGGGGAGCGGAGACCCAGTACTTC. Together with reference TRBV28 and TRBJ2-5, the CDR3 gives the full variable domain: DVKVTQSSRYLVKRTGEKVFLECVQDMDHENMFWYRQDPGLGLRLIYFSYDVKMKEKGDIPEGYSVSREKKERFSLILESASTNQTSMYLCASNPGGAETQYFGPGTRLLVL.

This sequence joins TRBV6-1 and TRBJ2-5; 7 bases match TRBD1. Trimming at V came to 4 bases and at J to 0 bases, leaving 14 bases not matched to a gene. CDR1 is MNHNS and CDR2 is SASEGT in the germline V gene. The CDR3 is 18 amino acids. The CDR3 DNA follows: TGTGCCAGCAGTGCAAGCACTCGACAGGGCGGGTACCAAGAGACCCAGTACTTC. Translating it yields CASSASTRQGGYQETQYF.

The V gene is TRBV5-1, the J gene TRBJ2-4, with a tentative D call TRBD1 (6 bases). V lost 1 base and J lost 6, with 17 bases in between. Germline V CDR1 and CDR2: SGHRS, YFSETQ. The CDR3 spans 16 residues. The CDR3 coding sequence is TGCGCCAGCAGCTTGAGGGGGAACTTGGACGGAAACATTCAGTACTTC. This codes for CASSLRGNLDGNIQYF.

The chain joins TRBV5-1 to TRBJ1-2; no definite D call. The length of the CDR3 is 16 residues. The V gene lost 4 bases and the J gene lost 2 bases, with 18 bases spanning the gap. Germline lookup yields CDR1 SGHRS and CDR2 YFSETQ. CDR3 in DNA: TGCGCCAGCAGCGATTCTAGTACTTCTTTAAACTATGGCTACACCTTC. This gives the protein CASSDSSTSLNYGYTF.

V gene TRBV6-1 combines with J gene TRBJ1-1; no clear D gene. V gave up 0 bases and J gave up 1 base, with 9 bases separating them. There are 15 residues in the CDR3. Germline V CDR1 and CDR2: MNHNS, SASEGT. CDR3 sequence reads: CASSEAGRSNTEAFF. CDR3 nucleotide sequence: TGTGCCAGCAGTGAAGCTGGCCGCTCGAACACTGAAGCTTTCTTT.

The gene calls are TRBV13 and TRBJ2-7; 7 bases map to TRBD1. With 9 bases clipped from V and 5 bases from J, the junction kept 13 bases outside the gene matches. CDR1 is PRHDT, CDR2 FYEKMQ, per germline (reference sequence). This CDR3 spans 14 amino acids. The CDR3 region has the DNA TGTGCCAGTATGAAACCGGGACAGAGTAACGAGCAGTACTTC. Residues: CASMKPGQSNEQYF.

The count of this clone is one. CDR3 sequence reads: CASRWTSGDPETQYF. The CDR3 DNA reads as TGCGCCAGCAGATGGACCTCAGGGGATCCAGAGACCCAGTACTTC. The chain combines TRBV4-1 with TRBJ2-5; tentative D call: TRBD1 (6 bases). This CDR3 is built from 15 residues. Trimming removed 6 bases from V and 4 bases from J, with 18 bases in between. CDR1 MGHRA and CDR2 YSYEKL come from the germline V gene.